This passage covers 22 T cell receptor beta chains from one sample sequenced in a study of blood T cell repertoires in COVID-19. Clones were sequenced by immunoSEQ multiplex PCR, and TCRdb holds only the in-frame ones, with some missing. Found here are approximately 75,000 clones, over 80% of them singletons; the top ten hold 15% to 20%. What was sequenced was peripheral blood. These receptors were taken from a woman aged 80 or over with acute or convalescent COVID-19.

The chain is built from TRBV2 and TRBJ1-1; the D is unclear. The CDR3 consists of 15 residues. V shed 6 bases and J shed 1 base, with 15 bases lying between them. The germline CDR1 and CDR2 sequences are SNHLY and FYNNEI. The CDR3 bases are TGTGCCAGCAGCCGAGACATCAATGGGAACACTGAAGCTTTCTTT. Translating gives CASSRDINGNTEAFF.

The V and J genes are TRBV11-3 and TRBJ2-1, with 14 nucleotides matching TRBD2. Trimming removed 1 base from V and 8 bases from J; junction bases left unmatched: 4. The CDR3 extends over 16 amino acids. Germline-derived CDR1 and CDR2 are SGHNT and YENEEA. In DNA, the CDR3 is TGTGCCAGCAGCTTAGGAGGACTAGCGGGAGGATATGAGCAGTTCTTC. Its translation is CASSLGGLAGGYEQFF.

This chain connects TRBV4-1 to TRBJ2-5; D perhaps matches TRBD2 (5 bases). Trimming pared 2 bases from V and 4 bases from J, leaving 14 bases between. This CDR3 comprises 15 residues. Germline lookup yields CDR1 MGHRA and CDR2 YSYEKL. CDR3 residues: CASSQLGLVLETQYF. In DNA form, the CDR3 reads TGCGCCAGCAGCCAACTAGGACTCGTCCTAGAGACCCAGTACTTC.

V is TRBV11-2 and J is TRBJ1-4; 7 nucleotides match TRBD1. The CDR3 is 18 amino acids. Germline V gives CDR1 SGHAT, CDR2 FQNNGV. The V segment lost 0 bases and the J segment 11 bases; nucleotides outside the gene matches: 18. For the CDR3, the DNA is TGTGCCAGCAGCTTAGATAGGGACAGCTCCGGACCTGGTTGGAAACTGTTTTTT. As protein: CASSLDRDSSGPGWKLFF.

The chain joins TRBV24-1 to TRBJ1-2; 7 bases match TRBD1. In germline, CDR1 is KGHDR, CDR2 SFDVKD. This CDR3 has 13 amino acids. Germline trimming cut 3 bases from V and 7 bases from J; bases unmatched to any gene: 4. The CDR3 region has the DNA TGTGCCACCAGTGATCCCGACAGGGTTGGCTACACCTTC. Residues: CATSDPDRVGYTF.

This clone was observed a handful of times. CDR3 nucleotides: TGTGCCAGCTCGGGGGAGACCCAGTACTTC. Encoded protein: CASSGETQYF. This sequence joins TRBV2 and TRBJ2-5, with D maybe TRBD2 (5 bases). The length of the CDR3 is 10 residues. CDR1 and CDR2 from the germline V gene are SNHLY and FYNNEI. The V end lost 8 bases, the J end lost 5 bases, and 6 bases lay between the germline ends. The variable domain in full, completed from reference TRBV2 and TRBJ2-5, reads EPEVTQTPSHQVTQMGQEVILRCVPISNHLYFYWYRQILGQKVEFLVSFYNNEISEKSEIFDDQFSVERPDGSNFTLKIRSTKLEDSAMYFCASSGETQYFGPGTRLLVL.

This clone was seen a few times. V and J are TRBV7-3 and TRBJ1-6, with D possibly matching TRBD1 (5 bases). The CDR3 spans 16 residues. Trimming removed 5 bases from V and 1 base from J, with 12 bases in between. The germline gives CDR1 SGHTA, CDR2 FQGTGA. The chain's CDR3 is CASSPGKGSYNSPLHF. The CDR3 DNA follows: TGTGCCAGCAGCCCTGGGAAGGGGTCCTATAATTCACCCCTCCACTTT.

This clone has only a few counts. The chain is built from TRBV5-5 and TRBJ1-5; 7 nucleotides align to TRBD1. The germline V gene encodes CDR1 SGHKS and CDR2 YYEKEE (reference sequence). The CDR3 spans 14 residues. With 2 bases clipped from V and 6 bases from J, the junction kept 5 bases outside the gene matches. The CDR3 loop is CASSLGGIIQPQHF. DNA for the CDR3: TGTGCCAGCAGCTTAGGGGGCATTATTCAGCCCCAGCATTTT. The whole variable domain, filled in from reference TRBV5-5 and TRBJ1-5, reads DAGVTQSPTHLIKTRGQQVTLRCSPISGHKSVSWYQQVLGQGPQFIFQYYEKEERGRGNFPDRFSARQFPNYSSELNVNALLLGDSALYLCASSLGGIIQPQHFGDGTRLSIL.

In its sample, this clone ranks as medium-sized. The chain uses TRBV7-9 and TRBJ2-7; 10 nucleotides line up with TRBD2. The CDR3 has 16 residues. CDR1 is SEHNR and CDR2 is FQNEAQ in the germline V gene (reference sequence). Trimming at V came to 7 bases and at J to 0 bases, leaving 9 bases not matched to a gene. The CDR3 loop reads CASTNAGTSASYEQYF. CDR3 DNA sequence: TGTGCCAGCACCAACGCCGGGACTAGCGCCTCCTACGAGCAGTACTTC.

This chain joins TRBV11-3 and TRBJ2-7; TRBD1 agrees at 11 bases. Losses at the gene ends were 5 bases for V and 5 bases for J; bases not matched to a gene: 5. CDR3 length: 14 residues. CDR1 SGHNT and CDR2 YENEEA come from the germline V gene. CDR3 sequence (DNA): TGTGCCAGCAGCCGCACGGGACAGGGGGACGAGCAGTACTTC. Translated: CASSRTGQGDEQYF.

The chain is built from TRBV30 and TRBJ2-2; TRBD2 is a possible D gene (5 bases). V was shortened by 8 bases and J by 5 bases, with 21 bases between the two germline ends. CDR3 size: 15 residues. Per germline, CDR1 GTSNPN and CDR2 SVGIG (reference sequence). CDR3: CAGPRRSSSTGELFF. The CDR3, as DNA: TGTGCCGGGCCCCGCAGGTCTAGCAGTACCGGGGAGCTGTTTTTT.

This sequence joins TRBV27 and TRBJ1-1; 11 nucleotides agree with TRBD1. CDR1 is MNHEY and CDR2 is SMNVEV in the germline V gene (reference sequence). Trimming removed 6 bases from V and 8 bases from J; junction bases left unmatched: 8. The CDR3 totals 14 residues. CDR3: CASRRGQGAGEAFF. The CDR3 bases are TGTGCCAGCAGACGAGGACAGGGGGCCGGGGAAGCTTTCTTT.

The table lists this clone with a few counts. The gene calls are TRBV6-4 and TRBJ2-2; D possibly corresponds to TRBD1 (6 bases). Germline V gives CDR1 MRHNA, CDR2 SNTAGT. V lost 8 bases, J lost 4 bases, and 14 bases lay in between. The length of the CDR3 is 14 residues. CDR3 sequence (DNA): TGTGCCAGCCGAGCAGGGGCCTTCACCGGGGAGCTGTTTTTT. This sequence encodes CASRAGAFTGELFF.

The V and J genes are TRBV20-1 and TRBJ1-3; 7 bases are a match to TRBD1. The length of the CDR3 is 14 residues. The trim removed 3 bases at V and 2 bases at J, leaving 4 bases unmatched. CDR1 is DFQATT, CDR2 SNEGSKA, per germline (reference sequence). The CDR3 DNA sequence: TGCAGTGCTAGTGAGGGGGCAGCTGGAAACACCATATATTTT. Amino acid sequence: CSASEGAAGNTIYF.

This sequence joins TRBV5-4 and TRBJ2-7, with D uncertain. The V and J ends lost 4 bases and 1 base respectively, with 12 bases between them. Per germline, CDR1 SGHNT and CDR2 YYREEE (reference sequence). The CDR3 totals 14 residues. The CDR3 spells CASSLGTDSYEQYF. CDR3 in DNA: TGTGCCAGCAGCCTTGGAACAGATTCCTACGAGCAGTACTTC.

This CDR3 reads CASSLQGEADTQYF. The CDR3 nucleotides read TGTGCCAGCAGCTTGCAGGGGGAGGCAGATACGCAGTATTTT. This chain connects TRBV5-4 to TRBJ2-3, with a tentative D call TRBD1 (7 bases). From germline, CDR1 is SGHNT and CDR2 YYREEE (reference sequence). The CDR3 totals 14 residues. The V and J ends lost 1 base and 4 bases respectively, with 10 bases between them.

The V call is TRBV15, the J call TRBJ1-2; 11 nucleotides agree with TRBD1. The J segment lost 2 bases and the V segment lost 0 bases, leaving 8 bases of the junction unmatched. Germline values: CDR1 LNHNV, CDR2 YYDKDF (reference sequence). This CDR3 has 18 amino acids. The CDR3 sequence: CATSRDQPGTGGNYGYTF. The CDR3 DNA follows: TGTGCCACCAGCAGAGATCAACCCGGGACAGGGGGAAACTATGGCTACACCTTC.

This chain uses TRBV12-3 or TRBV12-4 with TRBJ2-2, with 7 positions matching TRBD2. Unmatched junction bases numbered 5, after V lost 10 bases and J lost 3 bases. CDR3 size: 13 residues. The CDR3 nucleotides read TGTGCCACCGAGCGGGGTTACACCGGGGAGCTGTTTTTT. This codes for CATERGYTGELFF.

Here the CDR3 reads CASSQATRGEQYF. In DNA form, the CDR3 reads TGTGCCAGCAGCCAAGCCACTAGAGGAGAGCAGTACTTC. This chain joins TRBV3-1 (or the pseudogene TRBV3-2) and TRBJ2-7; D may be TRBD2 (5 bases). Germline loops: CDR1 LGHDT, CDR2 YNNKEL (reference sequence). The CDR3 spans 13 residues. The V end lost 1 base, the J end lost 7 bases, and 11 bases lay between the germline ends.

The V gene is TRBV9, the J gene TRBJ1-6, with unresolved D. Germline V gene sequence: CDR1 SGDLS, CDR2 YYNGEE. CDR3 length equals 13 residues. The V end lost 0 bases, the J end lost 8 bases, and 6 bases lay between the germline ends. CDR3 sequence (DNA): TGTGCCAGCAGCGTAGATCTAGATTCACCCCTCCACTTT. Its translation: CASSVDLDSPLHF.

The sample holds one count of this clone. The rearrangement links TRBV3-1 (or the pseudogene TRBV3-2) to TRBJ1-1; the D gene is possibly TRBD1 (5 bases). Trimming took off 4 bases at V and 8 bases at J, with 17 bases between the two ends. Looked up from germline, CDR1 is LGHDT and CDR2 is YNNKEL (reference sequence). The CDR3 sequence is 14 residues long. CDR3 residues: CASSLSVGAGEAFF. In nucleotides, the CDR3 is TGTGCCAGCAGCCTTAGTGTAGGGGCCGGGGAAGCTTTCTTT.

The chain joins TRBV14 to TRBJ2-1; 10 nucleotides align to TRBD2. This CDR3 contains 17 residues. Germline CDR1 reads SGHDN; CDR2 reads FVKESK. V lost 0 bases to trimming and J lost 6 bases; unmatched junction nucleotides: 8. The CDR3 DNA reads as TGTGCCAGCAGCCAAGATCGTTTGGCTAGCGGGAGCAATGAGCAGTTCTTC. As protein: CASSQDRLASGSNEQFF.